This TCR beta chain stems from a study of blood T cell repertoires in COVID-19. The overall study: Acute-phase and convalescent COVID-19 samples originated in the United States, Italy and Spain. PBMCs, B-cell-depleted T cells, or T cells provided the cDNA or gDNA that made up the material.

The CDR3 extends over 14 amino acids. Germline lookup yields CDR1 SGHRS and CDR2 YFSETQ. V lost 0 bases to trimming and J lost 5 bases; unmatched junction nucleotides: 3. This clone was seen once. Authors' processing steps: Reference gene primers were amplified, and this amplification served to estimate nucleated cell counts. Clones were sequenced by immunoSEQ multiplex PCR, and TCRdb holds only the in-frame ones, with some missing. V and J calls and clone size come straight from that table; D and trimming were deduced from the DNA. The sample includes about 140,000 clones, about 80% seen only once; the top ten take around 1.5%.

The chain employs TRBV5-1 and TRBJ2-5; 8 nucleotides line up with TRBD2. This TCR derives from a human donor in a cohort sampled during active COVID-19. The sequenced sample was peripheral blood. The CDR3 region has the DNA TGCGCCAGCAGCTTGGGACTAGCGAGCGAGACCCAGTACTTC. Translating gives CASSLGLASETQYF.